Listed here are 32 T cell receptor beta chains from one sample, sequenced in a study of beta chain features in type 1 diabetes. Every bit of the isolated RNA underwent reverse transcription, so sequencing read expressed TCRB transcripts. Libraries were prepared by immunoSEQ multiplex PCR; TCRdb keeps only in-frame clonotypes and omits some of them. The sample lists roughly 300,000 clones, 8% seen once, with 0.44% in the top ten. Sequenced: central memory CD4+ T cells from blood. These TCRs come from a woman between 18 and 29 years old in good health.

Only a few counts were recorded for this clone. The rearrangement joins TRBV7-8 to TRBJ2-5; 9 bases are a match to TRBD1. Germline CDR1 is SGHVS and CDR2 is FQNEAQ. With V trimmed by 7 bases and J by 5 bases, 11 bases remained unmatched. The CDR3 extends over 15 amino acids. The CDR3 region has the DNA TGTGCCAGCACCGCCGCCCCGGGACAGGGCGAGACCCAGTACTTC. Translation: CASTAAPGQGETQYF.

This chain joins TRBV25-1 and TRBJ2-1; TRBD2 aligns across 13 bases. Germline V gene sequence: CDR1 MGHDK, CDR2 SYGVNS. The CDR3 extends over 14 amino acids. With 4 bases clipped from V and 9 bases from J, the junction kept 3 bases outside the gene matches. The CDR3 bases are TGTGCCAGCAGTGCACTAGCGGGAGGGATTGAGCAGTTCTTC. Translation: CASSALAGGIEQFF.

In this sample, this clone turned up a few times. The chain couples TRBV9 to TRBJ2-5, with TRBD2 matching over 10 bases. CDR3 length: 17 amino acids. From germline, CDR1 is SGDLS and CDR2 YYNGEE. J was trimmed by 4 bases and V by 0 bases; bases with no gene match: 9. The CDR3 nucleotides read TGTGCCAGCAGCGTAGGGGCTAGCGGGAGCGGGGTAGAGACCCAGTACTTC. The encoded protein is CASSVGASGSGVETQYF.

This clone was found a few times. Within the sample, other DNA sequences also encode this same CDR3. The J gene is TRBJ2-7, the V gene TRBV7-9; TRBD1 agrees at 7 bases. CDR3 length: 14 amino acids. Per germline, CDR1 SEHNR and CDR2 FQNEAQ (reference sequence). Trimming removed 6 bases from V and 2 bases from J; junction bases left unmatched: 7. The CDR3 DNA sequence: TGTGCCAGCAGTCCCCGACAGGGAGCCTACGAGCAGTACTTC. As protein: CASSPRQGAYEQYF.

This clone was counted between two and nine times. A read error may explain this, as a much larger clone is one base away. Other DNA sequences in this sample translate to the same CDR3. This rearrangement joins TRBV19 to TRBJ2-1; no firm D call. Germline assignment: CDR1 LNHDA and CDR2 SQIVND (reference sequence). V was trimmed by 4 bases and J by 2 bases, leaving 0 bases between them. The CDR3 sequence is 11 residues long. CDR3 region: CASSTYNEQFF. In DNA, the CDR3 is TGTGCCAGTAGTACCTACAATGAGCAGTTCTTC.

The chain joins TRBV14 to TRBJ2-1, with 11 bases lining up with TRBD2. Unmatched junction bases numbered 4, after V lost 2 bases and J lost 1 base. The CDR3 covers 17 residues. From germline, CDR1 is SGHDN and CDR2 FVKESK. DNA of the CDR3: TGTGCCAGCAGCCAATACCTAGCGGGAGGATCCTACAATGAGCAGTTCTTC. Protein product: CASSQYLAGGSYNEQFF.

The chain combines TRBV4-3 with TRBJ2-3; D perhaps matches TRBD2 (5 bases). With 0 bases removed from V and 2 bases from J, the gap between germline ends came to 9 bases. The germline CDR1 and CDR2 sequences are LGHNA and YSLEER. The CDR3 sequence is 15 residues long. The DNA of the CDR3 is TGCGCCAGCAGCCAAGACCCGGGATTCACAGATACGCAGTATTTT. It codes for CASSQDPGFTDTQYF.

This clone was seen a few times. This rearrangement joins TRBV5-6 to TRBJ2-3; the D is unclear. This CDR3 comprises 15 residues. V shed 4 bases and J shed 1 base, with 13 bases lying between them. Germline values: CDR1 SGHDT, CDR2 YYEEEE. The CDR3 DNA reads as TGTGCCAGCAGCGGACCCTCTTACTGCACAGATACGCAGTATTTT. Translated, it gives CASSGPSYCTDTQYF.

This clone came up a few times. The chain is built from TRBV6-5 and TRBJ2-1; 8 bases are a match to TRBD1. Germline CDR1 MNHEY, CDR2 SVGAGI. The V gene end was trimmed by 2 bases and the J gene end by 6 bases; junction bases not matched to a gene: 6. This CDR3 region has 15 residues. For the CDR3, the DNA is TGTGCCAGCAGTTACGGACAGGGAATACGCAATGAGCAGTTCTTC. Its translation: CASSYGQGIRNEQFF.

The sample holds a few counts of this clone. The chain combines TRBV29-1 with TRBJ2-5; D remains unclear. The CDR3 spans 11 residues. From germline, CDR1 is SQVTM and CDR2 ANQGSEA. Between the trimmed V and J ends, which lost 7 bases and 1 base, there was a span of 7 bases. The CDR3 sequence is CSAAVQETQYF. The CDR3 DNA reads as TGCAGCGCGGCGGTCCAAGAGACCCAGTACTTC.

The chain joins TRBV15 to TRBJ1-5; no firm D call. The germline CDR1 and CDR2 sequences are LNHNV and YYDKDF (reference sequence). V was clipped by 4 bases and J by 6 bases, with 10 bases between them. This CDR3 has 13 residues. The CDR3 loop reads CATSINLSQPQHF. CDR3 nucleotide sequence: TGTGCCACCAGCATTAATCTTAGTCAGCCCCAGCATTTT.

This rearrangement joins TRBV11-2 to TRBJ2-1; 10 bases agree with TRBD1. V shed 7 bases, J shed 2 bases, and the junction held 2 bases outside the gene matches. The CDR3 covers 14 residues. Looked up from germline, CDR1 is SGHAT and CDR2 is FQNNGV. The CDR3 DNA follows: TGTGCCAGCACAGGACAGGGGGCCTACAATGAGCAGTTCTTC. It specifies CASTGQGAYNEQFF.

This clone has more than one count but fewer than ten. The chain carries TRBV19 and TRBJ1-4, with D tentatively TRBD1 (5 bases). The CDR3 contains 15 residues. The V and J ends lost 3 bases and 0 bases respectively, with 8 bases between them. CDR1 is LNHDA and CDR2 is SQIVND in the germline V gene (reference sequence). The DNA for the CDR3 is TGTGCCAGTAGTATTCAAGGGGCAACTAATGAAAAACTGTTTTTT. It yields the protein CASSIQGATNEKLFF.

CDR3: CASSQELRGEQFF. In nucleotides, the CDR3 is TGCGCCAGCAGCCAAGAGCTGCGGGGTGAGCAGTTCTTC. This rearrangement joins TRBV4-3 to TRBJ2-1; D is possibly TRBD2 (6 bases). CDR1 and CDR2 from the germline V gene are LGHNA and YSLEER. Trimming removed 0 bases at V and 9 bases at J, with 9 bases between. CDR3 length equals 13 residues.

The genes are TRBV7-9 and TRBJ2-1; D ambiguous. CDR1 is SEHNR and CDR2 is FQNEAQ in the germline V gene (reference sequence). With 6 bases removed from V and 0 bases from J, the gap between germline ends came to 15 bases. The CDR3 totals 16 residues. Written as DNA, the CDR3 is TGTGCCAGCAGGGCTAGTTTCGCTAGCTCCTACAATGAGCAGTTCTTC. Translating gives CASRASFASSYNEQFF.

The chain uses TRBV11-2 and TRBJ2-3; D is unclear. Germline CDR1 is SGHAT and CDR2 is FQNNGV. This CDR3 comprises 14 residues. V lost 7 bases to trimming and J lost 2 bases, with 13 bases between them. The CDR3 bases are TGTGCCAGCACCCTTAGATCCAACACAGATACGCAGTATTTT. Residues: CASTLRSNTDTQYF.

A word on this clone: Germline is not matched at one junction end, which may reflect a read error. The chain combines TRBV5-4 with TRBJ2-7; D is perhaps TRBD1 or TRBD2 (5 bases each). This CDR3 has 14 amino acids. Germline-derived CDR1 and CDR2 are SGHNT and YYREEE (reference sequence). The CDR3 nucleotides read TGCGCCAGCAGCCAAGATCCGAGGGGAGCAGTTCAGTACTTC. It is translated as CASSQDPRGAVQYF.

This clone was detected only a few times. The genes are TRBV7-6 and TRBJ2-1, with D perhaps assigned TRBD1 or TRBD2 (6 bases each). Trimming shortened V by 1 base and J by 4 bases, and 11 bases separated the two germline ends. The CDR3 spans 15 residues. Germline loops: CDR1 SGHVS, CDR2 FNYEAQ. The CDR3 protein is CASSLEGGQYNEQFF. The CDR3 DNA reads as TGTGCCAGCAGCTTAGAGGGGGGACAATACAATGAGCAGTTCTTC. Drawing the rest from reference TRBV7-6 and TRBJ2-1, the complete variable domain is GAGVSQSPRYKVTKRGQDVALRCDPISGHVSLYWYRQALGQGPEFLTYFNYEAQQDKSGLPNDRFSAERPEGSISTLTIQRTEQRDSAMYRCASSLEGGQYNEQFFGPGTRLTVL.

The V and J genes are TRBV6-1 and TRBJ2-1, with D unclear. Trimming cost V 7 bases and J 0 bases, with 10 bases left between them. Germline assignment: CDR1 MNHNS and CDR2 SASEGT. The CDR3 spans 14 residues. The CDR3 here is CASTVTFSYNEQFF. The CDR3 DNA reads TGTGCCAGCACAGTAACGTTCTCCTACAATGAGCAGTTCTTC.

This clone was found many times. The chain recombines TRBV7-2 with TRBJ2-1; TRBD2 is a possible D gene (6 bases). The CDR3 spans 16 residues. V was shortened by 1 base and J by 0 bases, with 10 bases between the two germline ends. The germline gives CDR1 SGHTA, CDR2 FQGNSA. CDR3 bases: TGTGCCAGCAGCTTAGGACTAGGCCGCTCCTACAATGAGCAGTTCTTC. It encodes CASSLGLGRSYNEQFF.

This clone was seen a few times. The chain couples TRBV27 to TRBJ2-5; the match to TRBD2 covers 7 bases. Germline lookup yields CDR1 MNHEY and CDR2 SMNVEV (reference sequence). The CDR3 has 18 residues. J lost 1 base, V lost 6 bases, and 17 bases had no gene match. This CDR3 reads CASSGLAAGRMGQETQYF. The DNA for the CDR3 is TGTGCCAGCAGCGGGTTGGCGGCCGGGAGGATGGGCCAAGAGACCCAGTACTTC.

This clone was counted many times. The chain combines TRBV18 with TRBJ2-5, with D possibly matching TRBD1 (5 bases). This CDR3 region has 14 residues. V was shortened by 5 bases and J by 3 bases, with 13 bases between the two germline ends. Germline V lookup: CDR1 KGHSH, CDR2 LQKENI. For the CDR3, the DNA is TGTGCCAGCTCATTTACCACAGGTGAAGAGACCCAGTACTTC. Protein sequence: CASSFTTGEETQYF.

This clone has only one observation. The CDR3 loop reads CASLVDNQETQYF. The DNA of the CDR3 is TGTGCCAGCTTAGTGGACAACCAAGAGACCCAGTACTTC. V is TRBV6-6 and J is TRBJ2-5; a weak D match, TRBD1 (5 bases). The CDR3 spans 13 residues. The germline gives CDR1 MNHNY, CDR2 SVGAGI (reference sequence). V was pared by 8 bases and J by 0 bases, with 10 bases between.

This clone was picked up a small number of times. Other DNA sequences in the sample encode the same CDR3. The chain uses TRBV5-1 and TRBJ2-5, with 9 bases identical to TRBD1. Germline V gene lookup returns CDR1 SGHRS and CDR2 YFSETQ. This CDR3 has 14 amino acids. The V segment lost 0 bases and the J segment 5 bases; nucleotides outside the gene matches: 2. The CDR3: CASSLAGQGETQYF. CDR3 DNA sequence: TGCGCCAGCAGCTTGGCGGGACAGGGTGAGACCCAGTACTTC.

This clone was counted many times. J is TRBJ2-5 and V is TRBV2, with D maybe TRBD2 (6 bases). Trimming stripped 8 bases from V and 2 bases from J, with 12 bases between. This CDR3 has 13 amino acids. The germline gives CDR1 SNHLY, CDR2 FYNNEI. The CDR3 DNA reads as TGTGCCAGCTCCGCAGGGACTCAAGAGACCCAGTACTTC. Translation gives CASSAGTQETQYF. Filled out from reference TRBV2 and TRBJ2-5, the complete variable domain reads EPEVTQTPSHQVTQMGQEVILRCVPISNHLYFYWYRQILGQKVEFLVSFYNNEISEKSEIFDDQFSVERPDGSNFTLKIRSTKLEDSAMYFCASSAGTQETQYFGPGTRLLVL.

The gene calls are TRBV27 and TRBJ1-6; no firm D call. With 0 bases removed from V and 6 bases from J, the gap between germline ends came to 9 bases. Germline V gives CDR1 MNHEY, CDR2 SMNVEV (reference sequence). There are 15 residues in the CDR3. CDR3 in DNA: TGTGCCAGCAGTTTATCGGCAAATGCTAATTCACCCCTCCACTTT. Its protein is CASSLSANANSPLHF.

Many counts were recorded for this clone. The CDR3 nucleotides are TGTGCCACCAGCAGAGTAAGGGACACTGAAGCTTTCTTT. Encoded protein: CATSRVRDTEAFF. The chain joins TRBV15 to TRBJ1-1, with D hard to call. In germline, CDR1 is LNHNV, CDR2 YYDKDF (reference sequence). Trimming removed 1 base at V and 3 bases at J, with 6 bases between. The CDR3 consists of 13 residues.

This clone appeared many times. The chain joins TRBV4-1 to TRBJ2-4; D call uncertain. The V end was cut by 5 bases, the J end by 0 bases, with 8 bases between. Germline V CDR1 and CDR2: MGHRA, YSYEKL. The CDR3 extends over 14 amino acids. The chain's CDR3 is CASSAQVAKNIQYF. The CDR3 region has the DNA TGCGCCAGCAGCGCCCAGGTAGCCAAAAACATTCAGTACTTC.

The V gene is TRBV4-3, the J gene TRBJ2-7; a weak D match, TRBD1 (5 bases). This CDR3 is 14 amino acids long. Germline V gene sequence: CDR1 LGHNA, CDR2 YSLEER. The V gene lost 1 base and the J gene lost 0 bases, with 7 bases spanning the gap. In nucleotides, the CDR3 is TGCGCCAGCAGCCAAGGGGGCAGCTCCTACGAGCAGTACTTC. It specifies CASSQGGSSYEQYF.

The chain joins TRBV7-2 to TRBJ2-3; D ambiguous. Germline V lookup: CDR1 SGHTA, CDR2 FQGNSA. V was cut by 8 bases and J by 2 bases, with 8 bases left in between. This CDR3 spans 12 amino acids. The CDR3 spells CASGGYTDTQYF. In DNA form, the CDR3 reads TGTGCCAGCGGTGGATACACAGATACGCAGTATTTT. The full variable domain, completed using reference TRBV7-2 and TRBJ2-3, is GAGVSQSPSNKVTEKGKDVELRCDPISGHTALYWYRQSLGQGLEFLIYFQGNSAPDKSGLPSDRFSAERTGGSVSTLTIQRTQQEDSAVYLCASGGYTDTQYFGPGTRLTVL.

There are a few counts of this clone. The chain has TRBV28 and TRBJ1-5; a weak D match, TRBD1 (6 bases). This CDR3 has 15 amino acids. CDR1 is MDHEN and CDR2 is SYDVKM in the germline V gene. Trimming removed 5 bases at V and 3 bases at J, with 14 bases between. The DNA of the CDR3 is TGTGCCAGCAGTACCACAGACAGGCTCAATCAGCCCCAGCATTTT. It yields the protein CASSTTDRLNQPQHF. Full variable domain (remainder filled in from reference TRBV28 and TRBJ1-5): DVKVTQSSRYLVKRTGEKVFLECVQDMDHENMFWYRQDPGLGLRLIYFSYDVKMKEKGDIPEGYSVSREKKERFSLILESASTNQTSMYLCASSTTDRLNQPQHFGDGTRLSIL.

In this sample, this clone turned up a few times. The V and J genes are TRBV2 and TRBJ2-2, with TRBD1 matching over 7 bases. The germline CDR1 and CDR2 sequences are SNHLY and FYNNEI. Germline trimming cut 5 bases from V and 4 bases from J; bases unmatched to any gene: 7. This CDR3 has 15 amino acids. The CDR3 here is CASSPRQGATGELFF. Written as DNA, the CDR3 is TGTGCCAGCAGTCCGCGACAGGGAGCCACCGGGGAGCTGTTTTTT.